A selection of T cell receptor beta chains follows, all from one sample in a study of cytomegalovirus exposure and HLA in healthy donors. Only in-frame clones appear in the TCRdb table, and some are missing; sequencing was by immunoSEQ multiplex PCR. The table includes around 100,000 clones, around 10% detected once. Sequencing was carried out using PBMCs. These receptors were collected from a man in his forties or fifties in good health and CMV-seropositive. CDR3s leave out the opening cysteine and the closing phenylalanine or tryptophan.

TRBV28	ASSLSDYGYT
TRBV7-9	ASSLVVAGSYEQY
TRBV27	ASSLGKGLGQPQH
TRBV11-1	ASSSRGGVEQY
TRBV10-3	AITVNTGELF
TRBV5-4	ASSLSLRQIQETQY
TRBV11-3	ASTRNRGTTYEQY
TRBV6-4	ASSESAGDTQY
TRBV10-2	ASSVGSRELYEQY
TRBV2	ASSLSGSGTGELF
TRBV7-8	ASSLGIVAANQPQN
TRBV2	ASAQASTGELF
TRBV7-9	ASSLAPTLNSPLH
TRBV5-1	ASSLAQGAYGYT
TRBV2	ASTVRLRTDTQY
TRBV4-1	ASTPAGGNYGYT
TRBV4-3	ASSQDPPSGYTDTQY
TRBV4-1	ASSQVAGVETQY
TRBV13	ASSPGGMNTGELF
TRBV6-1	ASSDQAFSGNTIY
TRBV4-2	ASSQGRQGELNTEAF
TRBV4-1	ASSPPRFGELF
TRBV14	ASSQSTSGTTDTQY
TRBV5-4	ASMAGGTDTQY
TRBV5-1	ASSPASGSSYEQY
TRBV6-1	ASVRQTNEKLF
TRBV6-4	ASSGLAGSTGELF
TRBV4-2	ASSQDRAPSSYNEQF
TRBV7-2	ASSLVGGGTDTQY
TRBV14	ASSPGGTTNEKLF
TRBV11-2	ASSLLQTGAVGNTIY
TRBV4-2	ASSQQGNYGYT
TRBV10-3	AIRPGLGKNIQY
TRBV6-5	ASSYRQDRPYEQY
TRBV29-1	SVWPGHPPDEQF
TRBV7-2	ASSFYGLGEKLF
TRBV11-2	ASSLGQGSYYGYT
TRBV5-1	ASSLGTGYGYT
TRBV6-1	ASSEAAGGPDTQY
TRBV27	ASSLAPPGEGTSYEQY
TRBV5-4	ASSSGERGNTEAF
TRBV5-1	ASSALAGGVDTQY
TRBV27	ASSFRQGNEKLF
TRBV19	ASTWTDYSNQPQH
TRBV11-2	ASSIRQGTYEQY
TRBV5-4	ASSLSAGTGTYGYT
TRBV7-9	ASSGHLNGQY
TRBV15	ATSKDRQFDQPQH
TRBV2	ASSTLRTGELF
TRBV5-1	ASSDDSLFMNTEDF